This T cell receptor (beta chain) stems from a study of blood T cell repertoires in COVID-19. Overall study: Spain, Italy and the United States supplied samples that represented acute and convalescent COVID-19.

As handled by the study authors: Nucleated cell number was recorded as an estimate derived from reference gene primer amplification. Using immunoSEQ multiplex PCR, the repertoire was profiled, and TCRdb retains in-frame clones only, with some absent. The D gene and trimming were derived from the DNA, and the V and J assignments and clone size from that table. The table lists 140,000 to 150,000 clones, around nine tenths of them singletons. Per the germline V gene, CDR1 is MDHEN and CDR2 is SYDVKM. CDR3 length equals 12 residues. V was shortened by 5 bases and J by 4 bases, with 6 bases between the two germline ends. This clone was picked up a small number of times.

The chain links TRBV28 to TRBJ1-5; D gene ambiguous. The TCR comes from a woman between 50 and 59 years old with active or convalescent COVID-19. Sequences were obtained from peripheral blood. The CDR3 protein is CASSLLNQPQHF. The CDR3 DNA is TGTGCCAGCAGTCTACTTAATCAGCCCCAGCATTTT.